The 10 T cell receptor beta chains below all came from one sample that was sequenced in a study of blood T cell repertoires in COVID-19. The repertoire was sequenced with immunoSEQ multiplex PCR; TCRdb's copy has only in-frame clones and lacks some. This table holds some 320,000 clones, about 89% found once. Sequenced sample: PBMCs or T cells enriched from blood (not recorded which). The receptors stem from a man in his 60s who had recovered from COVID-19.

The rearrangement links TRBV13 to TRBJ1-4, with TRBD1 matching 7 bases. The trim removed 5 bases at V and 2 bases at J, leaving 8 bases unmatched. The CDR3 consists of 16 residues. Per germline, CDR1 PRHDT and CDR2 FYEKMQ (reference sequence). This chain's CDR3 is CASSKNRGLTNEKLFF. CDR3 DNA sequence: TGTGCCAGCAGCAAAAACAGGGGCCTCACTAATGAAAAACTGTTTTTT.

The J gene is TRBJ2-1, the V gene TRBV5-1; possible D gene TRBD1, 5 bases. The V end lost 5 bases, the J end lost 6 bases, and 15 bases lay between the germline ends. Germline V gives CDR1 SGHRS, CDR2 YFSETQ. The CDR3 totals 14 residues. The CDR3 loop reads CASSDSAASNEQFF. For the CDR3, the DNA is TGCGCCAGCAGTGACAGTGCGGCTAGCAATGAGCAGTTCTTC.

The rearrangement uses TRBV2 and TRBJ2-7; D gene uncertain. Germline values: CDR1 SNHLY, CDR2 FYNNEI. Trimming removed 7 bases from V and 6 bases from J, with 10 bases in between. This CDR3 comprises 11 residues. CDR3 region: CASTVLAEQYF. For the CDR3, the DNA is TGTGCCAGCACCGTGCTGGCCGAGCAGTACTTC.

The chain uses TRBV18 and TRBJ1-5, with D possibly being TRBD1 (6 bases). V lost 2 bases and J 3 bases, leaving 17 bases between the germline ends. The CDR3 extends over 17 amino acids. Germline assignment: CDR1 KGHSH and CDR2 LQKENI. The CDR3 loop is CASSPILLTGTNQPQHF. As DNA, the CDR3 is TGTGCCAGCTCACCAATTTTGTTGACAGGTACCAATCAGCCCCAGCATTTT.

The V call is TRBV28, the J call TRBJ1-2; 9 nucleotides match TRBD1. The CDR3 length is 13 residues. The V gene's germline CDR1 is MDHEN and CDR2 SYDVKM. V gave up 2 bases and J gave up 6 bases; unmatched junction bases: 1. In DNA, the CDR3 is TGTGCCAGCAGTTTAAACAGGGGGCATGGCTACACCTTC. Protein sequence: CASSLNRGHGYTF.

Here the CDR3 DNA reads TGTGCCAGCAGCGTAGAGACAGGGAACTATGGCTACACCTTC. Protein: CASSVETGNYGYTF. This sequence joins TRBV9 and TRBJ1-2, with 7 bases matching TRBD1. V gave up 0 bases and J gave up 2 bases; unmatched junction bases: 1. Germline V lookup: CDR1 SGDLS, CDR2 YYNGEE. The CDR3 has 14 residues.

This rearrangement joins TRBV18 to TRBJ2-3; D remains unclear. Germline V gene sequence: CDR1 KGHSH, CDR2 LQKENI. V was clipped by 3 bases and J by 0 bases, with 4 bases between them. The CDR3 length is 13 residues. This chain's CDR3 is CASSPASTDTQYF. The CDR3 coding sequence is TGTGCCAGCTCACCGGCTAGCACAGATACGCAGTATTTT.

J is TRBJ2-1 and V is TRBV7-6; the match to TRBD2 covers 12 bases. This CDR3 has 16 residues. From germline, CDR1 is SGHVS and CDR2 FNYEAQ. Trimming cost V 4 bases and J 7 bases; bases outside gene matches: 8. This chain's CDR3 is CASSSRVLAGGNEQFF. The CDR3 region has the DNA TGTGCCAGCAGCTCTAGGGTTCTAGCGGGGGGGAATGAGCAGTTCTTC.

CDR3 region: CASSLLPGAHNSPLHF. CDR3 nucleotide sequence: TGTGCCAGCAGTTTATTACCAGGGGCGCACAATTCACCCCTCCACTTT. The chain employs TRBV27 and TRBJ1-6, with D perhaps matching TRBD1 (6 bases). Looked up from germline, CDR1 is MNHEY and CDR2 is SMNVEV (reference sequence). V lost 1 base, J lost 7 bases, and 14 bases lay in between. CDR3 length equals 16 residues.

This clone showed up just once. This rearrangement joins TRBV24-1 to TRBJ1-1, with D possibly TRBD1 on 5 matching bases. In germline, CDR1 is KGHDR, CDR2 SFDVKD. Trimming took off 8 bases at V and 1 base at J, with 13 bases between the two ends. The CDR3 length is 14 residues. CDR3 sequence reads: CATKEGMRNTEAFF. As DNA, the CDR3 is TGTGCCACCAAGGAGGGGATGAGGAACACTGAAGCTTTCTTT.